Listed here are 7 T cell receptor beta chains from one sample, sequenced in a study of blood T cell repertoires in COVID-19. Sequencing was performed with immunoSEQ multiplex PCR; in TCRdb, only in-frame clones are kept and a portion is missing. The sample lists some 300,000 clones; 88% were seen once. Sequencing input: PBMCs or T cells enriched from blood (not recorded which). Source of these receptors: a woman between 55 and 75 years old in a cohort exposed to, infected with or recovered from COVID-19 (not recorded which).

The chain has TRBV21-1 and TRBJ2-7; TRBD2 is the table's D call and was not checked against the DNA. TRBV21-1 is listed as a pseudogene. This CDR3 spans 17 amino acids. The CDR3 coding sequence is TGTGCCAGCAGCTCACTAGCGTATAACACAAAGAGGAACGAGCAGTACTTC. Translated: CASSSLAYNTKRNEQYF.

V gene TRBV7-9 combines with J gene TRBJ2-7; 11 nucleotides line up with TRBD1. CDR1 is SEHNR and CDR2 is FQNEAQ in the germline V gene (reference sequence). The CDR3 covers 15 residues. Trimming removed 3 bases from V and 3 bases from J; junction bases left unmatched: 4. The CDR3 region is CASSLGTGGLYEQYF. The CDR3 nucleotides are TGTGCCAGCAGCTTGGGGACAGGGGGGCTCTACGAGCAGTACTTC.

Here the CDR3 DNA reads TGTGCCAGCAGCCCAGGGACAGGGAGGACCGGGGAGCTGTTTTTT. Amino acid sequence: CASSPGTGRTGELFF. This chain uses TRBV9 with TRBJ2-2, with TRBD1 matching 9 bases. V trimming: 4 bases; J trimming: 5 bases; junction bases outside the gene matches: 6. CDR3 length: 15 amino acids. Germline CDR1 reads SGDLS; CDR2 reads YYNGEE. The entire variable domain, with the rest obtained from reference TRBV9 and TRBJ2-2, is as follows: DSGVTQTPKHLITATGQRVTLRCSPRSGDLSVYWYQQSLDQGLQFLIQYYNGEERAKGNILERFSAQQFPDLHSELNLSSLELGDSALYFCASSPGTGRTGELFFGEGSRLTVL.

The CDR3 DNA sequence: TGTGCCAGCAGTTCAGGGACTAGCGGGAGAGCAGATACGCAGTATTTT. Protein sequence: CASSSGTSGRADTQYF. This rearrangement joins TRBV28 to TRBJ2-3; 14 bases are shared with TRBD2. Germline CDR1 reads MDHEN; CDR2 reads SYDVKM. The CDR3 is 16 residues long. Germline trimming cut 4 bases from V and 4 bases from J; bases unmatched to any gene: 4.

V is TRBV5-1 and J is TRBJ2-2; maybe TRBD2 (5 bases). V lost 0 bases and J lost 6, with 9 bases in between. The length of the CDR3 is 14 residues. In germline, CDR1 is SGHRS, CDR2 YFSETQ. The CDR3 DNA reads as TGCGCCAGCAGCTTGGCGTCGGAGGCCGGGGAGCTGTTTTTT. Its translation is CASSLASEAGELFF.

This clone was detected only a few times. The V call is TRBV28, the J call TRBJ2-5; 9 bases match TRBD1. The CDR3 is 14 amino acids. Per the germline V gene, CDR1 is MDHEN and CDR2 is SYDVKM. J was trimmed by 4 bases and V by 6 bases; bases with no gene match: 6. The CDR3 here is CASRHRGRVETQYF. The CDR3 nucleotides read TGTGCCAGCAGACACAGGGGGCGGGTAGAGACCCAGTACTTC.

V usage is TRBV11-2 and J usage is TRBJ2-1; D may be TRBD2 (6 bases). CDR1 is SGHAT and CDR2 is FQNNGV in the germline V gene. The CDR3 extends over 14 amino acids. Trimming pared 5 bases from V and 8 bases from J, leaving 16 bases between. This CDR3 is CASSPYGGMYEQFF. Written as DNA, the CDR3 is TGTGCCAGCAGCCCGTACGGGGGAATGTATGAGCAGTTCTTC.